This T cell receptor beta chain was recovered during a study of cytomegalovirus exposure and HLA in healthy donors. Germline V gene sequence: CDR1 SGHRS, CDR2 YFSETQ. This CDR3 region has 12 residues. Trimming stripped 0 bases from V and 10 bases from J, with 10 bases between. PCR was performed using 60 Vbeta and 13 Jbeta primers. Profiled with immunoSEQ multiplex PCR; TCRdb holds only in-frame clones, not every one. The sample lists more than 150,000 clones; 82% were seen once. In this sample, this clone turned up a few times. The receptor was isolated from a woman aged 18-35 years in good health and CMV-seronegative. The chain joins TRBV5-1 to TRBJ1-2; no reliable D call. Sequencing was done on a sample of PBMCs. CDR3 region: CASSLGATVYTF. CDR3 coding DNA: TGCGCCAGCAGCTTGGGAGCTACAGTCTACACCTTC. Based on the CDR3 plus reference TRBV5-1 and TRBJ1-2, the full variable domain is KAGVTQTPRYLIKTRGQQVTLSCSPISGHRSVSWYQQTPGQGLQFLFEYFSETQRNKGNFPGRFSGRQFSNSRSEMNVSTLELGDSALYLCASSLGATVYTFGSGTRLTVV.